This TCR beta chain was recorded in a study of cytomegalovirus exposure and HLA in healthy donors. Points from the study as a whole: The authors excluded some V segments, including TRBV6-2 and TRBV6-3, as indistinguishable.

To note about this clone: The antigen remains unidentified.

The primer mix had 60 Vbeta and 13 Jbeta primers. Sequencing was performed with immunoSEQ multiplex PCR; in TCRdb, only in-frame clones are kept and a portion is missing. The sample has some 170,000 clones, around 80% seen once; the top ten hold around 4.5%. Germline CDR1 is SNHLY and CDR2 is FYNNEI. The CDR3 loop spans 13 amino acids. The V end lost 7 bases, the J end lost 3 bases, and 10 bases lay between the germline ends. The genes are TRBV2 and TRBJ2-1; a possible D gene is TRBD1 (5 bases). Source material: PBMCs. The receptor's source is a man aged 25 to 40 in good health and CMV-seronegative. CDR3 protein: CASNRGGYNEQFF. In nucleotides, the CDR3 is TGTGCCAGCAATAGGGGTGGCTACAATGAGCAGTTCTTC.